Below are 13 T cell receptor beta chains sequenced from a single sample in a study of T cells in Graves' hyperthyroidism and ophthalmopathy. The CDR3 regions of TCR beta were amplified from RNA transcripts. HTBI primers were employed in a first-round RT-PCR of the TCR CDR3. TCRdb reprocessed the multiplex PCR reads via MiXCR and lists one record per CDR3 protein. The sample carries about 840,000 distinct CDR3 sequences, roughly 40% recorded once. The sequencing sample was made of blood. The source of these receptors is a man aged 18 to 30 with Graves' hyperthyroidism.

Only a few counts were recorded for this clonotype. The rearrangement uses TRBV7-9 and TRBJ1-6, with D possibly matching TRBD1 (5 bases). CDR3 length equals 14 residues. V lost 4 bases and J 4 bases, leaving 8 bases between the germline ends. CDR1 is SEHNR and CDR2 is FQNEAQ in the germline V gene (reference sequence). The CDR3 spells CASSWGKYNSPLHF. Here the CDR3 DNA reads TGTGCCAGCAGCTGGGGGAAGTATAATTCACCCCTCCACTTT.

This clonotype showed up just once. The chain joins TRBV7-2 to TRBJ2-7, with TRBD1 identical over 10 bases. CDR3 length: 15 residues. With 7 bases clipped from V and 4 bases from J, the junction kept 10 bases outside the gene matches. CDR1 and CDR2 (germline): SGHTA, FQGNSA. CDR3 DNA sequence: TGTGCCAGCATCCTCCTGACAGGGGGCGGATACGAGCAGTACTTC. It encodes CASILLTGGGYEQYF.

This clonotype was picked up a small number of times. V and J are TRBV24-1 and TRBJ2-7; 11 positions agree with TRBD2. Germline lookup yields CDR1 KGHDR and CDR2 SFDVKD. The CDR3 is 15 residues long. The V and J ends lost 9 bases and 2 bases, in that order; junction bases with no gene match: 8. This CDR3 reads CATSLTSGIAYEQYF. The CDR3 DNA reads TGTGCCACCTCGCTGACTAGCGGGATAGCCTACGAGCAGTACTTC.

The chain links TRBV6-5 to TRBJ2-7, with 9 bases lining up with TRBD1. CDR3 length: 14 amino acids. Germline assignment: CDR1 MNHEY and CDR2 SVGAGI. Trimming removed 7 bases from V and 5 bases from J; junction bases left unmatched: 9. In DNA form, the CDR3 reads TGTGCCAGCACCAGTAGGACAGGGGATAACGAGCAGTACTTC. Its protein product is CASTSRTGDNEQYF.

The V call is TRBV4-1, the J call TRBJ1-6; TRBD1 is a possible D gene (5 bases). The CDR3 sequence is 17 residues long. Germline values: CDR1 MGHRA, CDR2 YSYEKL. V lost 3 bases, J lost 5 bases, and 17 bases lay in between. The CDR3 spells CASSQIVGDWDNSPLHF. The CDR3 DNA reads as TGCGCCAGCAGCCAGATCGTAGGGGACTGGGATAATTCACCCCTCCACTTT.

This clonotype was observed at least ten times. The chain has TRBV29-1 and TRBJ1-2; 9 nucleotides agree with TRBD1. CDR1 is SQVTM and CDR2 is ANQGSEA in the germline V gene. V lost 6 bases to trimming and J lost 5 bases; unmatched junction nucleotides: 7. The CDR3 runs 13 residues. The CDR3 sequence is CSVPGQGRYGYTF. The CDR3 DNA sequence: TGCAGCGTCCCGGGACAGGGTCGTTATGGCTACACCTTC. Complete variable domain (other parts from reference TRBV29-1 and TRBJ1-2): SAVISQKPSRDICQRGTSLTIQCQVDSQVTMMFWYRQQPGQSLTLIATANQGSEATYESGFVIDKFPISRPNLTFSTLTVSNMSPEDSSIYLCSVPGQGRYGYTFGSGTRLTVV.

The chain combines TRBV4-1 with TRBJ2-7; D is unresolved. The germline gives CDR1 MGHRA, CDR2 YSYEKL. V was cut by 0 bases and J by 2 bases, with 11 bases left in between. This CDR3 contains 15 residues. This CDR3 reads CASSQDWGSTYEQYF. In DNA form, the CDR3 reads TGCGCCAGCAGCCAAGATTGGGGAAGCACCTACGAGCAGTACTTC.

This clonotype was found many times. This chain links TRBV9 with TRBJ1-5; tentatively, D is TRBD1 (5 bases). V was cut by 0 bases and J by 5 bases, with 9 bases left in between. This CDR3 region has 14 residues. The germline gives CDR1 SGDLS, CDR2 YYNGEE. Written as DNA, the CDR3 is TGTGCCAGCAGCGTAGAGGGGTCCGATCAGCCCCAGCATTTT. Amino acids: CASSVEGSDQPQHF.

In its sample, this clonotype was seen many times. The chain is built from TRBV4-1 and TRBJ1-6; 7 bases are a match to TRBD1. The ends lost 4 bases at V and 9 bases at J; junction bases unmatched: 3. This CDR3 has 13 amino acids. Looked up from germline, CDR1 is MGHRA and CDR2 is YSYEKL. CDR3 coding DNA: TGCGCCAGCAGCCCTGGGACAGCTTCACCCCTCCACTTT. This gives the protein CASSPGTASPLHF.

This clonotype was seen repeatedly, ten times or more. The CDR3 DNA follows: TGCGCCAGCAGTGAACGGGGGCAGCAGTACTTC. Translation gives CASSERGQQYF. The rearrangement joins TRBV10-2 to TRBJ2-7, with D possibly being TRBD1 or TRBD2 (6 bases each). The germline V gene has CDR1 WSHSY and CDR2 SAAADI. CDR3 length: 11 amino acids. Trimming took off 3 bases at V and 8 bases at J, with 8 bases between the two ends.

The chain couples TRBV25-1 to TRBJ1-1, with D possibly matching TRBD1 (5 bases). V lost 6 bases and J lost 5, with 19 bases in between. The CDR3 is made up of 15 amino acids. Germline V lookup: CDR1 MGHDK, CDR2 SYGVNS. As DNA, the CDR3 is TGTGCCAGCAGCCGCCTGGGGGGGAAGTGGACTGAAGCTTTCTTT. It translates to CASSRLGGKWTEAFF.

The table lists this clonotype with a count of one. The chain joins TRBV25-1 to TRBJ1-1, with no clear D. V was trimmed by 7 bases and J by 0 bases, leaving 12 bases between them. The CDR3 has 14 residues. Germline CDR1 and CDR2: MGHDK and SYGVNS. In nucleotides, the CDR3 is TGTGCCAGCATGAGCCTGCCCCTGAACACTGAAGCTTTCTTT. It is translated as CASMSLPLNTEAFF. Full variable domain (missing parts from reference TRBV25-1 and TRBJ1-1): EADIYQTPRYLVIGTGKKITLECSQTMGHDKMYWYQQDPGMELHLIHYSYGVNSTEKGDLSSESTVSRIRTEHFPLTLESARPSHTSQYLCASMSLPLNTEAFFGQGTRLTVV.

The V and J genes are TRBV29-1 and TRBJ2-6; the D is unclear. The germline V gene has CDR1 SQVTM and CDR2 ANQGSEA. V dropped 1 base and J dropped 11 bases, with 12 bases sitting between them. The CDR3 is made up of 13 amino acids. CDR3 sequence (DNA): TGCAGCGTTGAAGGGACGGCTGACTACGTCCTGACTTTC. Translating it yields CSVEGTADYVLTF.